Each of the 2 T cell receptor beta chains below was sequenced from the same sample in a study of spatial heterogeneity in lung cancer (dated by TCRdb to between 2018 and 2021). Library construction relied on 5' RACE. Sequencing used a NextSeq 500. In TCRdb, the public reads were trimmed at Q25 with fastp and aligned with MiXCR, with productive beta chains retained. Each record represents a unique CDR3 protein, reported with the most common genes and DNA among its rows. The table for this sample lists under 150,000 distinct CDR3 sequences; 10% to 15% of them were counted only once. The biggest ten clones account for approximately 17% of the sample. The time point label of this sample denotes: blood at routine non-recurrence follow-up after resection. Whole RNA extracted from tumor and nontumor lung tissue, or from cryopreserved PBMC samples, was used for TCR sequencing without cell sorting. The sample consisted of PBMCs, taken at follow-up. These receptors all come from a male donor with early-stage non-small cell lung cancer.

CDR3 amino acids: CASSSNRVYSPLHF. CDR3 sequence (DNA): TGTGCCAGCAGTTCGAACAGGGTTTATTCACCCCTCCACTTT. This sequence joins TRBV12-3 or TRBV12-4 and TRBJ1-6, with a weak D call TRBD1 (6 bases). Trimming stripped 4 bases from V and 8 bases from J, with 12 bases between. The CDR3 totals 14 residues.

This clonotype came up many times. The chain has TRBV28 and TRBJ2-1, with D hard to call. Germline V lookup: CDR1 MDHEN, CDR2 SYDVKM. The CDR3 runs to 11 residues. V lost 3 bases, J lost 8 bases, and 5 bases lay in between. Here the CDR3 DNA reads TGTGCCAGCAGTTTCGTCGATGAGCAGTTCTTC. Its translation: CASSFVDEQFF.